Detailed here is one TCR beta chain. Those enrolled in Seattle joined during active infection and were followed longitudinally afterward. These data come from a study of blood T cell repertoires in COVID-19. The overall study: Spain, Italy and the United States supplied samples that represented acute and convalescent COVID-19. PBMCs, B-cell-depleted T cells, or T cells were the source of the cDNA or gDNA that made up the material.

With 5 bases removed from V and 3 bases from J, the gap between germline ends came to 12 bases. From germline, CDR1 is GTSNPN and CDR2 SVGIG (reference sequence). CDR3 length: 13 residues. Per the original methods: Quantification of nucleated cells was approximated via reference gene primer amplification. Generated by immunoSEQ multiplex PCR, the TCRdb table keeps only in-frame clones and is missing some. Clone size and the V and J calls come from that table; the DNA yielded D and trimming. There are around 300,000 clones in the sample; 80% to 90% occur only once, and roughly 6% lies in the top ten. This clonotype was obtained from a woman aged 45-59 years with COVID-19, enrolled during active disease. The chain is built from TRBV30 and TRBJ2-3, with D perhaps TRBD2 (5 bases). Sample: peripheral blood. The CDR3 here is CAWGSLGTDTQYF. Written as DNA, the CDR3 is TGTGCCTGGGGATCACTAGGAACAGATACGCAGTATTTT.